Listed below are T cell receptor beta chains from one sample, sequenced in a study of cytomegalovirus exposure and HLA in healthy donors. Clones were read by immunoSEQ multiplex PCR, and TCRdb kept only the in-frame ones, dropping some. This listing includes roughly 190,000 clones. The sequenced sample consisted of PBMCs. Source of these receptors: a young man in good health and CMV-seronegative. Each CDR3 is given with its conserved first and last residue. The D gene is left open where the match is weak.

v_gene	j_gene	d_gene	CDR3aa	CDR3nt
TRBV5-8	TRBJ1-1	TRBD1	CASSLRDRNTEAFF	TGTGCCAGCAGCCTGCGGGACAGGAACACTGAAGCTTTCTTT
TRBV10-2	TRBJ1-2	NA	CASSEAFEYGYTF	TGCGCCAGCAGTGAGGCGTTTGAGTATGGCTACACCTTC
TRBV7-2	TRBJ1-2	NA	CASSSIAFVWGQNYGYTF	TGTGCCAGCAGCTCGATCGCGTTCGTTTGGGGGCAAAACTATGGCTACACCTTC
TRBV10-3	TRBJ1-4	NA	CAISESKGANEKLFF	TGTGCCATCAGTGAGTCGAAGGGGGCTAATGAAAAACTGTTTTTT
TRBV19	TRBJ1-1	TRBD1	CASREGDRGGTEAFF	TGTGCCAGTAGGGAAGGGGACAGGGGCGGCACTGAAGCTTTCTTT
TRBV5-4	TRBJ2-7	NA	CASSGGGSSYEQYF	TGTGCCAGCAGCGGAGGGGGCAGCTCCTACGAGCAGTACTTC
TRBV7-2	TRBJ1-6	NA	CASSVDSSPLHF	TGTGCCAGCAGCGTCGACAGTTCACCCCTCCACTTT
TRBV5-1	TRBJ2-3	NA	CASSFIDGATDTQYF	TGCGCCAGCAGCTTTATAGACGGAGCCACAGATACGCAGTATTTT
TRBV7-9	TRBJ2-7	TRBD1	CASSSPGQGSYEQYF	TGTGCCAGCAGCTCGCCGGGACAGGGCTCCTACGAGCAGTACTTC
TRBV29-1	TRBJ2-7	NA	CSAIPGRATGSYEQYF	TGCAGCGCCATCCCAGGGCGAGCGACAGGCTCCTACGAGCAGTACTTC
TRBV13	TRBJ2-1	TRBD2	CASTLVFGKPGLVMTREQFF	TGTGCCAGCACCCTAGTGTTCGGAAAACCGGGACTAGTAATGACGCGGGAGCAGTTCTTC
TRBV11-2	TRBJ2-5	NA	CASSLVHRAETQYF	TGTGCCAGCAGCTTAGTGCACAGGGCAGAGACCCAGTACTTC
TRBV7-9	TRBJ1-2	NA	CASSSIDKHHNYGYTF	TGTGCCAGCAGCTCTATCGACAAGCATCATAACTATGGCTACACCTTC
TRBV19	TRBJ2-1	NA	CASSSASRGYNEQFF	TGTGCCAGTAGTTCCGCGTCCCGGGGATACAATGAGCAGTTCTTC
TRBV30	TRBJ1-5	TRBD1	CAATTGVSNQPQHF	TGTGCCGCCACTACAGGGGTTAGCAATCAGCCCCAGCATTTT
TRBV6-5	TRBJ1-2	TRBD1	CASSYTGGGYTF	TGTGCCAGCAGTTACACAGGGGGAGGCTACACCTTC
TRBV19	TRBJ2-3	TRBD2	CASSMFSGSTDTQYF	TGTGCCAGTAGTATGTTTAGCGGGAGTACAGATACGCAGTATTTT
TRBV7-9	TRBJ2-1	TRBD1	CASSLEQGPWDEQFF	TGTGCCAGCAGCTTAGAACAGGGGCCCTGGGATGAGCAGTTCTTC
TRBV28	TRBJ1-3	NA	CASSFLDPTSGNTIYF	TGTGCCAGCAGTTTCCTGGACCCAACTAGTGGAAACACCATATATTTT
TRBV28	TRBJ1-2	TRBD1	CASSLTGGIYGYTF	TGTGCCAGCAGTTTGACAGGGGGAATCTATGGCTACACCTTC
TRBV28	TRBJ1-1	NA	CASRHRALKTEAFF	TGTGCCAGCAGACACAGGGCCTTAAAAACTGAAGCTTTCTTT
TRBV9	TRBJ2-1	TRBD2	CASSVGTSGRYEQFF	TGTGCCAGCAGCGTCGGGACTAGCGGGAGGTACGAGCAGTTCTTC
TRBV25-1	TRBJ2-3	NA	CASSDYRASTDTQYF	TGTGCCAGCAGTGACTACAGGGCTAGCACAGATACGCAGTATTTT
TRBV9	TRBJ2-1	TRBD2	CASSVGTSGGLSSYNEQFF	TGTGCCAGCAGCGTAGGGACTAGCGGGGGCCTCAGCTCCTACAATGAGCAGTTCTTC
TRBV19	TRBJ2-1	TRBD1	CASGVDRVEIPYNEQFF	TGTGCCAGTGGGGTGGACAGGGTCGAGATACCCTACAATGAGCAGTTCTTC
TRBV9	TRBJ2-2	NA	CASSVVVNGELFF	TGTGCCAGCAGCGTAGTAGTGAACGGGGAGCTGTTTTTT
TRBV7-8	TRBJ2-5	TRBD1	CASSSFKTGKGETQYF	TGTGCCAGCAGCTCTTTCAAGACAGGGAAGGGGGAGACCCAGTACTTC
TRBV4-1	TRBJ1-5	NA	CASSQDGLGASNQPQHF	TGCGCCAGCAGCCAAGATGGGCTGGGGGCGAGCAATCAGCCCCAGCATTTT
TRBV2	TRBJ2-7	NA	CASSGLRVSYEQYF	TGTGCCAGCAGTGGACTCAGGGTTTCCTACGAGCAGTACTTC
TRBV7-6	TRBJ2-7	NA	CASSLGWGSYEQYF	TGTGCCAGCAGCTTAGGATGGGGCAGCTACGAGCAGTACTTC
TRBV19	TRBJ2-3	NA	CASRGLAGDTQYF	TGTGCCAGTAGGGGACTGGCTGGAGATACGCAGTATTTT
TRBV5-4	TRBJ2-3	TRBD2	CASSSGASGKWTDTQYF	TGTGCCAGCAGCTCTGGGGCTAGCGGGAAATGGACAGATACGCAGTATTTT
TRBV13	TRBJ2-2	TRBD1	CASSLAPRAGGNTGELFF	TGTGCCAGCAGCTTAGCTCCTCGGGCAGGGGGGAACACCGGGGAGCTGTTTTTT
TRBV29-1	TRBJ1-1	TRBD1	CSVLQGANTEAFF	TGCAGCGTTTTACAGGGGGCAAACACTGAAGCTTTCTTT
TRBV10-1	TRBJ2-3	TRBD1	CASSYNRDRGSTDTQYF	TGCGCCAGCAGTTATAACCGGGACAGGGGCAGCACAGATACGCAGTATTTT
TRBV7-9	TRBJ2-2	TRBD2	CASSLGLAGGMNTGELFF	TGTGCCAGCAGCCTCGGACTAGCGGGGGGGATGAACACCGGGGAGCTGTTTTTT
TRBV11-2	TRBJ2-7	TRBD1	CASSPTGAEQYF	TGTGCCAGCAGCCCTACAGGGGCCGAGCAGTACTTC
TRBV19	TRBJ2-5	TRBD1	CASSTFRDRQETQYF	TGTGCCAGTAGTACCTTCCGGGACAGACAAGAGACCCAGTACTTC
TRBV5-1	TRBJ2-1	TRBD2	CASSQPGTAGNNEQFF	TGCGCCAGCAGCCAGCCCGGAACAGCGGGGAACAATGAGCAGTTCTTC
TRBV19	TRBJ2-2	NA	CASSIAGLPRFMGELFF	TGTGCCAGTAGTATAGCTGGGCTACCGCGTTTCATGGGGGAGCTGTTTTTT
TRBV7-9	TRBJ2-7	TRBD1	CASSLVETGGSYEQYF	TGTGCCAGCAGCTTAGTCGAGACAGGGGGATCCTACGAGCAGTACTTC
TRBV10-2	TRBJ2-3	TRBD2	CASSRGLAGTDTQYF	TGCGCCAGCAGCCGTGGACTAGCGGGCACAGATACGCAGTATTTT
TRBV4-2	TRBJ1-3	NA	CASSNRGNTIYF	TGTGCCAGCAGTAACCGAGGGAACACCATATATTTT
TRBV29-1	TRBJ1-1	NA	CSVRTGLNTEAFF	TGCAGCGTTAGGACGGGACTAAACACTGAAGCTTTCTTT
TRBV2	TRBJ2-5	TRBD1	CASSRQGAGETQYF	TGTGCCAGCAGTCGACAGGGGGCAGGGGAGACCCAGTACTTC
TRBV7-9	TRBJ2-7	TRBD2	CASSFLAGRLADPYEQYF	TGTGCCAGCAGCTTTCTGGCTGGGAGACTAGCGGACCCCTACGAGCAGTACTTC
TRBV9	TRBJ2-7	NA	CASSGGQYSYEQYF	TGTGCCAGCAGCGGCGGACAGTACTCCTACGAGCAGTACTTC
TRBV9	TRBJ1-3	TRBD1	CASSGNQEGGDLSGNTIYF	TGTGCCAGCAGCGGCAACCAGGAAGGGGGCGATCTTTCTGGAAACACCATATATTTT
TRBV4-1	TRBJ2-7	NA	CASSPGLERSYEQYF	TGCGCCAGCAGCCCGGGTCTTGAACGCTCCTACGAGCAGTACTTC
TRBV6-5	TRBJ1-1	NA	CASSYSFSVNTEAFF	TGTGCCAGCAGTTACTCTTTTTCGGTTAACACTGAAGCTTTCTTT
TRBV18	TRBJ1-1	NA	CASSQRGQNTEAFF	TGTGCCAGCTCACAAAGGGGACAGAACACTGAAGCTTTCTTT
TRBV29-1	TRBJ1-4	NA	CSAQVGANEKLFF	TGCAGCGCTCAAGTGGGAGCTAATGAAAAACTGTTTTTT
TRBV7-2	TRBJ2-7	NA	CASSLRPGLSSYEQYF	TGTGCCAGCAGCCTCCGCCCGGGACTGAGTTCCTACGAGCAGTACTTC
TRBV28	TRBJ2-2	TRBD2	CASGTSGRTGELFF	TGTGCCAGCGGGACTAGCGGGAGAACCGGGGAGCTGTTTTTT
TRBV6-5	TRBJ2-7	TRBD2	CASSWASGRNSYEQYF	TGTGCCAGCAGTTGGGCTAGCGGGAGAAACTCCTACGAGCAGTACTTC
TRBV4-3	TRBJ1-2	NA	CASSQAWGGGNYGYTF	TGCGCCAGCAGCCAAGCGTGGGGAGGAGGTAACTATGGCTACACCTTC
TRBV7-9	TRBJ2-3	NA	CASSIYTDTQYF	TGTGCCAGCAGCATTTACACAGATACGCAGTATTTT